The 9 T cell receptor beta chains listed next were all sequenced from one sample in a study of blood T cell repertoires in COVID-19 (TCRdb year 2020). Libraries were made using the immunoSEQ multiplex PCR assay. Imported from immuneACCESS, the table was reduced by TCRdb to in-frame sequences with V and J called. These copies leave out some clones; in studies compared against another copy, an unresolved V gene accounts for under half, and the cause of the remainder is not known. This sample gives 120,000 to 150,000 clones in total; 84% of them show up just once. The ten largest clonotypes hold 8.5% to 9% of the sample. The sequenced sample consisted of peripheral blood. These receptors were obtained from a man between 25 and 39 years old with COVID-19, enrolled during active disease.

This rearrangement joins TRBV29-1 to TRBJ1-2; tentatively, D is TRBD1 (6 bases). Germline loops: CDR1 SQVTM, CDR2 ANQGSEA. The CDR3 sequence is 14 residues long. V was cut by 2 bases and J by 8 bases, with 18 bases left in between. CDR3 DNA sequence: TGCAGCGTTGAAATCGGCGGGGGCCGTGGCGGCTACACCTTC. It yields the protein CSVEIGGGRGGYTF.

The CDR3 region is CASSSTGGGFFEQYF. In DNA, the CDR3 is TGTGCCAGTAGTAGCACAGGGGGCGGTTTCTTCGAGCAGTACTTC. The chain recombines TRBV19 with TRBJ2-7; 9 bases align to TRBD1. CDR1 and CDR2 (germline): LNHDA, SQIVND (reference sequence). V shed 4 bases and J 6 bases; nucleotides not matched to a gene: 10. CDR3 length equals 15 residues.

The chain recombines TRBV6-6 with TRBJ2-5; D is unresolved. This CDR3 comprises 12 residues. CDR1 is MNHNY and CDR2 is SVGAGI in the germline V gene (reference sequence). V was shortened by 6 bases and J by 5 bases, with 10 bases between the two germline ends. CDR3 amino acids: CASRPTRETQYF. For the CDR3, the DNA is TGTGCCAGCAGGCCAACGAGGGAGACCCAGTACTTC.

This clone has only one observation. V and J are TRBV3-1 (or the pseudogene TRBV3-2) and TRBJ2-7; 10 nucleotides match TRBD2. J gave up 5 bases and V 10 bases, and 14 bases lay outside the gene matches. Germline CDR1 and CDR2: LGHDT and YNNKEL (reference sequence). The CDR3 covers 15 residues. The CDR3 here is CATGVAGGDNDEQYF. CDR3 nucleotide sequence: TGTGCCACCGGTGTAGCGGGGGGAGATAATGACGAGCAGTACTTC.

The chain recombines TRBV10-3 with TRBJ2-3, with TRBD1 identical over 9 bases. Germline V gene sequence: CDR1 ENHRY, CDR2 SYGVKD. V lost 11 bases and J lost 5; bases outside the gene matches: 17. The CDR3 contains 16 residues. In nucleotides, the CDR3 is TGTGCCTCGATGACAGGGGGACCGAGGACGGTAGATACGCAGTATTTT. Translation gives CASMTGGPRTVDTQYF.

CDR3 in amino acids: CATLAGSLYEQYF. The CDR3 coding sequence is TGTGCCACTCTGGCGGGTTCCCTTTACGAGCAGTACTTC. The V gene is TRBV6-5, the J gene TRBJ2-7, with D tentatively TRBD2 (5 bases). The CDR3 is 13 amino acids. Germline CDR1 reads MNHEY; CDR2 reads SVGAGI. V was pared by 10 bases and J by 4 bases, with 17 bases between.

This clone was observed a single time. The V call is TRBV2, the J call TRBJ1-6, with a weak D call TRBD1 (6 bases). Trimming shortened V by 6 bases and J by 6 bases, and 12 bases separated the two germline ends. Germline loops: CDR1 SNHLY, CDR2 FYNNEI. The CDR3 is 14 residues long. DNA of the CDR3: TGTGCCAGCAGCGCACAGGGCTTTAATTCACCCCTCCACTTT. Translated: CASSAQGFNSPLHF.

The J gene is TRBJ2-1, the V gene TRBV6-5; no clear D. Germline lookup yields CDR1 MNHEY and CDR2 SVGAGI. The CDR3 loop spans 12 amino acids. V lost 7 bases and J lost 8, with 12 bases in between. CDR3 sequence: CASTRNDDEQFF. The CDR3 nucleotides read TGTGCCAGCACCAGGAACGACGATGAGCAGTTCTTC.

The rearrangement uses TRBV10-2 and TRBJ1-1; the match to TRBD1 covers 8 bases. J gave up 8 bases and V 1 base, and 9 bases lay outside the gene matches. CDR1 and CDR2 from the germline V gene are WSHSY and SAAADI. CDR3 length: 15 residues. The CDR3 sequence is CASSELAGTGREAFF. Here the CDR3 DNA reads TGCGCCAGCAGTGAGTTGGCCGGGACAGGCAGGGAAGCTTTCTTT.